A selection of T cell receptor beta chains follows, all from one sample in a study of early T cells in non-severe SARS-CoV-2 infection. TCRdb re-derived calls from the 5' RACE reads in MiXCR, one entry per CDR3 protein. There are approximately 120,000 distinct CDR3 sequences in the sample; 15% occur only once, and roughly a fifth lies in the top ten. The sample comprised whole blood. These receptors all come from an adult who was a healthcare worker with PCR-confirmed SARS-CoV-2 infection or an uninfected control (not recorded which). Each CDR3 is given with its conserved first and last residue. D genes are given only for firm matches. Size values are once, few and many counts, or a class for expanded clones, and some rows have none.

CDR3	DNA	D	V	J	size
CSARVTGTDTQYF	TGCAGTGCTAGAGTAACTGGAACAGATACGCAGTATTTT	NA	TRBV20-1	TRBJ2-3	many
CASSGRTSGGTADTQYF	TGTGCCAGTAGTGGCCGGACTAGCGGGGGGACAGCAGATACGCAGTATTTT	TRBD2	TRBV19	TRBJ2-3	few
CASSIASGGPSNEQFF	TGTGCCAGTAGTATTGCGAGCGGGGGGCCGAGCAATGAGCAGTTCTTC	TRBD2	TRBV19	TRBJ2-1	NA
CSVAGRSSGNTIYF	TGCAGCGTCGCCGGGAGAAGCTCTGGAAACACCATATATTTT	NA	TRBV29-1	TRBJ1-3	NA
CASSTGTIGSPLHF	TGTGCCAGCAGCACAGGGACGATAGGGTCACCCCTCCACTTT	NA	TRBV5-4	TRBJ1-6	few
CASSQDRREETQYF	TGCGCCAGCAGCCAAGATAGGAGGGAAGAGACCCAGTACTTC	NA	TRBV4-1	TRBJ2-5	NA
CATSRKGQGASNYGYTF	TGTGCCACCAGCAGAAAGGGTCAGGGGGCATCTAACTATGGCTACACCTTC	TRBD1	TRBV15	TRBJ1-2	NA
CASSQVDRDLETQYF	TGTGCCAGCAGCCAAGTTGACAGAGATTTAGAGACCCAGTACTTC	NA	TRBV4-2	TRBJ2-5	NA
CASSLSRPSGEQYF	TGTGCCAGCAGTTTATCGAGGCCTAGCGGAGAGCAGTACTTC	TRBD2	TRBV27	TRBJ2-7	few
CASSKGRNQPQHF	TGTGCCAGTAGTAAGGGCCGTAATCAGCCCCAGCATTTT	NA	TRBV19	TRBJ1-5	NA
CASKVTGASPLHF	TGTGCCAGCAAGGTGACAGGGGCTTCACCCCTCCACTTT	TRBD1	TRBV2	TRBJ1-6	NA
CASSIVPGYEQYF	TGTGCCAGTAGTATCGTCCCAGGCTACGAGCAGTACTTC	NA	TRBV19	TRBJ2-7	NA
CSASGENTEAFF	TGCAGTGCTAGCGGGGAGAACACTGAAGCTTTCTTT	NA	TRBV20-1	TRBJ1-1	few
CASSRTRAAKQFF	TGTGCCAGCAGCCGAACCAGGGCGGCCAAGCAGTTCTTC	NA	TRBV7-2	TRBJ2-1	few
CASSQEGRGYNEQFF	TGTGCCAGCAGCCAAGAGGGCAGGGGGTACAATGAGCAGTTCTTC	TRBD1	TRBV3-1	TRBJ2-1	NA
CASSQEWRRGDEQFF	TGTGCCAGCAGCCAAGAATGGCGGCGAGGTGATGAGCAGTTCTTC	NA	TRBV4-2	TRBJ2-1	few
CASSPLWGGTEAFF	TGCGCCAGCAGCCCCCTTTGGGGGGGCACTGAAGCTTTCTTT	NA	TRBV5-1	TRBJ1-1	few
CASSQDQEGISTEAFF	TGCGCCAGCAGCCAAGATCAGGAGGGAATTAGCACTGAAGCTTTCTTT	NA	TRBV4-1	TRBJ1-1	few
CASSTPGTANYGYTF	TGTGCCAGTAGTACGCCGGGCACAGCTAACTATGGCTACACCTTC	NA	TRBV19	TRBJ1-2	few
CASSLTVTGELFF	TGTGCCAGCAGCCTGACTGTTACCGGGGAGCTGTTTTTT	NA	TRBV5-4	TRBJ2-2	NA
CASSPGRNTEAFF	TGTGCCAGCAGTCCGGGACGAAACACTGAAGCTTTCTTT	NA	TRBV12-3/TRBV12-4	TRBJ1-1	NA
CASSHGVSGANVLTF	TGTGCCAGCAGCCATGGGGTCTCTGGGGCCAACGTCCTGACTTTC	NA	TRBV3-1	TRBJ2-6	few
CASRSTGGYTF	TGTGCCAGCAGGTCGACGGGTGGCTACACCTTC	NA	TRBV6-5	TRBJ1-2	many